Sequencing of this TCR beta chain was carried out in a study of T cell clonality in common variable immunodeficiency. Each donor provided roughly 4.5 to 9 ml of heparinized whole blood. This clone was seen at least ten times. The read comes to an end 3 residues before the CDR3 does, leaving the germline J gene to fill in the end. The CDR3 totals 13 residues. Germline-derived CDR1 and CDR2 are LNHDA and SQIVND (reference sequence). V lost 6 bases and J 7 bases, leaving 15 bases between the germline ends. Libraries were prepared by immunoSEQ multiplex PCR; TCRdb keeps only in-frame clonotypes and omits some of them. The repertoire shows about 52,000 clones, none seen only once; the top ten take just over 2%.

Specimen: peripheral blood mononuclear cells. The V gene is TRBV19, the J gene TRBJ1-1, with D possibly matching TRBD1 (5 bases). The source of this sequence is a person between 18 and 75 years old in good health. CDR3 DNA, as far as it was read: TGTGCCAGTAGCCGGAGGAGGGGCGATGAA. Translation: CASSRRRGDE. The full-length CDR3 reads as CASSRRRGDEAFF.